This T cell receptor beta chain was captured by sequencing in a study of blood T cell repertoires in COVID-19. Using immunoSEQ multiplex PCR, the repertoire was profiled, and TCRdb retains in-frame clones only, with some absent. The repertoire consists of approximately 120,000 clones, with 60% to 85% occurring once and the leading ten covering 15% to 25%. The sequence derives from a man older than 75 with acute or convalescent COVID-19. Material: peripheral blood.

CDR3 region: CASSQERTRDLVSQYF. In nucleotides, the CDR3 is TGTGCCAGCAGCCAAGAACGTACGCGGGACCTAGTGTCCCAGTACTTC. The chain carries TRBV3-1 (or the pseudogene TRBV3-2) and TRBJ2-5, with D tentatively TRBD2 (6 bases). In germline, CDR1 is LGHDT, CDR2 YNNKEL (reference sequence). Trimming removed 0 bases from V and 9 bases from J, with 20 bases in between. This CDR3 is built from 16 residues.